These T cell receptor beta chains were read from a single sample in a study of control samples from healthy donors and cancer patients. Method: immunoSEQ multiplex PCR; TCRdb's copy keeps in-frame clones and lacks some. This sample yields 75,000 to 90,000 clones, of which over 75% are seen a single time; over 5.5% belongs to the top ten. Sequencing was carried out using blood. Receptors were obtained from a man over 45 in good health. Each CDR3 is given with its conserved first and last residue. The D gene is left open where the match is weak. Part of the rows lack a size; the others show once, few, many or a class for expanded clones.

>TRBV5-6|NA|13|TRBJ2-5|NA
CASSLAGAETQYF
TGTGCCAGCAGCTTGGCAGGGGCTGAGACCCAGTACTTC
>TRBV7-2|NA|20|TRBJ2-1|NA
CASSVAGTYRRTSFYNEQFF
TGTGCCAGCAGCGTAGCCGGGACTTACAGGAGGACGTCGTTTTACAATGAGCAGTTCTTC
>TRBV6-6|NA|16|TRBJ1-5|few
CASSAWGAVSNQPQHF
TGTGCCAGCAGTGCGTGGGGAGCAGTTAGCAATCAGCCCCAGCATTTT
>TRBV27|TRBD2|15|TRBJ2-3|NA
CASSLATSGTDTQYF
TGTGCCAGCAGTTTAGCGACTAGCGGCACAGATACGCAGTATTTT
>TRBV20-1|NA|11|TRBJ1-1|NA
CSASQNTEAFF
TGCAGTGCTAGCCAGAACACTGAAGCTTTCTTT
>TRBV7-9|NA|16|TRBJ2-3|NA
CASSPMRQTLLDTQYF
TGTGCCAGCAGCCCAATGAGACAGACCTTATTGGATACGCAGTATTTT
>TRBV7-2|TRBD2|17|TRBJ2-1|NA
CASSRGTSGGVYNEQFF
TGTGCCAGCAGCAGGGGTACTAGCGGGGGGGTCTACAATGAGCAGTTCTTC
>TRBV30|NA|15|TRBJ2-6|NA
CAWGGVTSGANVLTF
TGTGCCTGGGGCGGGGTTACCTCTGGGGCCAACGTCCTGACTTTC
>TRBV7-2|NA|15|TRBJ1-3|NA
CASSLAGVAGNTIYF
TGTGCCAGCAGCCTGGCTGGGGTAGCTGGAAACACCATATATTTT
>TRBV24-1|NA|14|TRBJ1-5|NA
CATSPPGYYQPQHF
TGTGCCACCAGTCCCCCAGGATACTATCAGCCCCAGCATTTT
>TRBV7-6|TRBD2|14|TRBJ2-3|NA
CASSPGTSVDTQYF
TGTGCCAGCAGCCCCGGGACTAGTGTTGATACGCAGTATTTT
>TRBV7-8|TRBD1|16|TRBJ2-7|NA
CASSPPGQGASYEQYF
TGTGCCAGCAGCCCCCCGGGACAGGGGGCATCTTACGAGCAGTACTTC
>TRBV13|NA|13|TRBJ2-3|NA
CASSLGLQDTQYF
TGTGCCAGCAGCTTAGGCCTCCAAGATACGCAGTATTTT
>TRBV5-1|TRBD1|15|TRBJ1-1|NA
CASTRTGGDHTEAFF
TGCGCCTCCACTAGGACAGGGGGAGATCACACTGAAGCTTTCTTT
>TRBV29-1|NA|12|TRBJ2-7|NA
CSVARGPYEQYF
TGCAGCGTTGCAAGGGGCCCCTACGAGCAGTACTTC
>TRBV18|TRBD1|14|TRBJ2-2|NA
CASFDRGSTGELFF
TGTGCCAGCTTCGACAGGGGGTCCACCGGGGAGCTGTTTTTT
>TRBV4-3|TRBD1|14|TRBJ1-2|NA
CASSHIWTGYGYTF
TGCGCCAGCAGCCATATTTGGACAGGCTATGGCTACACCTTC